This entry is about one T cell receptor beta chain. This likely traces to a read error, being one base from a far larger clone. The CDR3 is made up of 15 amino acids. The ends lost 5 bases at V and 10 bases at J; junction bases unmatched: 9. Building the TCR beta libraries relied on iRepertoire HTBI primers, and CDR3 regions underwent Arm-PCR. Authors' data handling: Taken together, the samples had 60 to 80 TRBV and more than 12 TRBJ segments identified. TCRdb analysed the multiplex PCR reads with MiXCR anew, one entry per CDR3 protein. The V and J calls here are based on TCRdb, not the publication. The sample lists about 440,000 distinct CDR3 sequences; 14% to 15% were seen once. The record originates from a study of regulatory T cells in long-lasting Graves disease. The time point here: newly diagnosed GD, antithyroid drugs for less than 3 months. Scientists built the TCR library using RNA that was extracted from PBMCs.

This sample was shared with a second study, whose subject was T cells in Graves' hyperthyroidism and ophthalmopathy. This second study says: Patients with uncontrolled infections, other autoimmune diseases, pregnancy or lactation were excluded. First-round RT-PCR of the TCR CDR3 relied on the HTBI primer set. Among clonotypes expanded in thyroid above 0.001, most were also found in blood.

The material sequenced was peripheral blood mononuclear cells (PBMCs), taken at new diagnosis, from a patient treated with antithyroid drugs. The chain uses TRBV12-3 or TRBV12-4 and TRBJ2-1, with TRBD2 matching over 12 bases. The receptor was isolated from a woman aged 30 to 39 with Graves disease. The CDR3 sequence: CASSPGTSGPWEQFF. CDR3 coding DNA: TGTGCCAGCAGTCCAGGGACTAGCGGGCCTTGGGAGCAGTTCTTC.